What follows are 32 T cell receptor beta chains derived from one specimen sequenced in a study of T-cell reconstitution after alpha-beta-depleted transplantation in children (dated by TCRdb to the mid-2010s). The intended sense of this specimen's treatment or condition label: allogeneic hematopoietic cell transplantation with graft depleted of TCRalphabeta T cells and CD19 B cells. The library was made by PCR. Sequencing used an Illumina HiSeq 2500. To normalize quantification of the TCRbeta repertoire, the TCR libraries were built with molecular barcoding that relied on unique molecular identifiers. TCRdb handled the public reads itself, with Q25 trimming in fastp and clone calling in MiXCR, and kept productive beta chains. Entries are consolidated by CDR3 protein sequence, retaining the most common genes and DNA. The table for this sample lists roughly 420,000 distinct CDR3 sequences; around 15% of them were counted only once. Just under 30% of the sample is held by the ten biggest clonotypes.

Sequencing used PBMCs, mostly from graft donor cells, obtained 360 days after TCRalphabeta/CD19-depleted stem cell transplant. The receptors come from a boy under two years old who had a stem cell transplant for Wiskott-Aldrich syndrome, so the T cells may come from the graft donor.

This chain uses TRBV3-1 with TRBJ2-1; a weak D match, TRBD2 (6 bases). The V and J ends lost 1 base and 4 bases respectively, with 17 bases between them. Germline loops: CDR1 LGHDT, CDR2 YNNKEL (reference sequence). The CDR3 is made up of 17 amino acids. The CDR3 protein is CASSQGPLLGTYNEQFF. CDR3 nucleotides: TGTGCCAGCAGCCAAGGGCCACTTTTGGGGACTTACAATGAGCAGTTCTTC.

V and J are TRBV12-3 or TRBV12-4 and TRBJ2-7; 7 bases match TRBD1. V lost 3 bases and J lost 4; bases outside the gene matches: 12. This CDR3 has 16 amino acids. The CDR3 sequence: CASSFGTRQGTYEQYF. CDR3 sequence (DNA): TGTGCCAGCAGTTTCGGGACCAGACAGGGAACATACGAGCAGTACTTC.

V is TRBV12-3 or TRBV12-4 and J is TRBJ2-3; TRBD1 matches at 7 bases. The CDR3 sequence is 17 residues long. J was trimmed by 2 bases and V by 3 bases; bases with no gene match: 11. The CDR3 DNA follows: TGTGCCAGCAGTTTTGGACAGGTCGTGTGGGACACAGATACGCAGTATTTT. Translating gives CASSFGQVVWDTDTQYF.

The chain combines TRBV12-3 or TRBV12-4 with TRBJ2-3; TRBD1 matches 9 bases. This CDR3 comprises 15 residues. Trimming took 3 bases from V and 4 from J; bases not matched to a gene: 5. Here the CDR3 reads CASSLGTGYADTQYF. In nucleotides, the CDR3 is TGTGCCAGCAGTTTGGGGACAGGGTACGCAGATACGCAGTATTTT.

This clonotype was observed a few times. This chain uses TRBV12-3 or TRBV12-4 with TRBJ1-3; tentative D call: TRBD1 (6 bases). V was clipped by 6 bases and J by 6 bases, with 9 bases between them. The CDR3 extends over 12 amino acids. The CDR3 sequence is CASSTGSNTIYF. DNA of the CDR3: TGTGCCAGCAGCACAGGGTCAAACACCATATATTTT.

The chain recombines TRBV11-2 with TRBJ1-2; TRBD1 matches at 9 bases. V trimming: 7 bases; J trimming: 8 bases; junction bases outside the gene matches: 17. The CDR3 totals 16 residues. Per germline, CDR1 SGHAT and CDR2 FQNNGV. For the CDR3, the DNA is TGTGCCAGCACCCGTCCCCGGGACAGGGCGACATACGGCTACACCTTC. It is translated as CASTRPRDRATYGYTF.

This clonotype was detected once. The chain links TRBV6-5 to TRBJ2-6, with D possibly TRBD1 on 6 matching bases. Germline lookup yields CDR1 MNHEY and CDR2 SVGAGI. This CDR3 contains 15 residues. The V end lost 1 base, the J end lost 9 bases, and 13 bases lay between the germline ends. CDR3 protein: CASSYLGQGYNVLTF. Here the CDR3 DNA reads TGTGCCAGCAGTTACTTGGGGCAGGGGTACAACGTCCTGACTTTC.

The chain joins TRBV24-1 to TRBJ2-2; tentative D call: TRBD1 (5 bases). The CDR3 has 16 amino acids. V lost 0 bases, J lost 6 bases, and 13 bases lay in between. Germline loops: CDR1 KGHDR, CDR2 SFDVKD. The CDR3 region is CATSDLGKGIAGELFF. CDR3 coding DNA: TGTGCCACCAGTGATTTGGGCAAGGGGATCGCCGGGGAGCTGTTTTTT.

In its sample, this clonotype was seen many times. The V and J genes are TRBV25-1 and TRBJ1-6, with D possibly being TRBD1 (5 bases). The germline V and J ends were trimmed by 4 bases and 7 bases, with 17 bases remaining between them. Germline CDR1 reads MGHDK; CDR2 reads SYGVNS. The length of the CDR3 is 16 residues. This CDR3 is CASSGYGGPTNSPLHF. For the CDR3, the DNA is TGTGCCAGCAGTGGGTACGGGGGACCAACCAATTCACCCCTCCACTTT.

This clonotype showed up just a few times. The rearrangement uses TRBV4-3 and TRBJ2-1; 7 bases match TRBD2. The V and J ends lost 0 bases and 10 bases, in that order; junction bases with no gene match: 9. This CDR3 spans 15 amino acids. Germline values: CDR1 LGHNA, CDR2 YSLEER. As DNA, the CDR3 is TGCGCCAGCAGCCAAGATGAGTGGGAGGGCCGGGAGCAGTTCTTC. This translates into CASSQDEWEGREQFF.

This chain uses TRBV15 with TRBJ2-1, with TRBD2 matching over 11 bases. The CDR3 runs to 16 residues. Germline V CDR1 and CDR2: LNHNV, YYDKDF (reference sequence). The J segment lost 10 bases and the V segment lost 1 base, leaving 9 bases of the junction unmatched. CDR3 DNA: TGTGCCACCAGCAGAGTTGTACTTAGCGGGAGGGCGGAGCAGTTCTTC. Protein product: CATSRVVLSGRAEQFF.

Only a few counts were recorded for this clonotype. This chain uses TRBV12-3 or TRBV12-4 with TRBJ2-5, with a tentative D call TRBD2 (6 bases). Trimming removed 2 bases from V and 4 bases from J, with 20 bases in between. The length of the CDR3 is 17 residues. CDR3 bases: TGTGCCAGCAGTTTAAGGGCGGGGAGAGGTGGATCAGAGACCCAGTACTTC. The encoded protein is CASSLRAGRGGSETQYF.

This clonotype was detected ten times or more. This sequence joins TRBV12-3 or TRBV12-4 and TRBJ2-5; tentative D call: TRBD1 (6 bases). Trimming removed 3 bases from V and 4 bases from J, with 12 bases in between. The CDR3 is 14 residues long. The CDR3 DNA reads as TGTGCCAGCAGTTTTGGCGGCAGGGGAGAGACCCAGTACTTC. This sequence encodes CASSFGGRGETQYF.

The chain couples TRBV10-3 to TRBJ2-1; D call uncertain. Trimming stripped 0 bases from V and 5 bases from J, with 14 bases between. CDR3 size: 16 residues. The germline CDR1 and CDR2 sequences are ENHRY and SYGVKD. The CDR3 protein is CAISESHPRRNNEQFF. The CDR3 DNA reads TGTGCCATCAGTGAGTCGCACCCTCGTCGGAACAATGAGCAGTTCTTC.

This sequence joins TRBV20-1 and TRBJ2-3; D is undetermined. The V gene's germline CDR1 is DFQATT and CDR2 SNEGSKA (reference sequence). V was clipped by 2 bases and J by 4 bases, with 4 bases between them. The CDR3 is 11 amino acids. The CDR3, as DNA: TGCAGTGCTAGACAAGCAGATACGCAGTATTTT. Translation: CSARQADTQYF.

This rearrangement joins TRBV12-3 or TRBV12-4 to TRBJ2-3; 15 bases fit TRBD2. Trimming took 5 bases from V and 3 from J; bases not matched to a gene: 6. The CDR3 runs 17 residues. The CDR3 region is CASSMRTSGRVTDTQYF. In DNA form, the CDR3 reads TGTGCCAGCAGTATGCGGACTAGCGGGAGGGTTACAGATACGCAGTATTTT.

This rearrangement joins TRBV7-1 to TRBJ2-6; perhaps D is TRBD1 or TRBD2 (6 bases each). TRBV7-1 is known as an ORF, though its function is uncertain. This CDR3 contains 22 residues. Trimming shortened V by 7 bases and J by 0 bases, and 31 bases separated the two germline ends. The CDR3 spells CASTDEGRGGGGYLSGANVLTF. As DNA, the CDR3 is TGTGCCAGCACCGATGAAGGCAGGGGTGGAGGAGGGTACCTCTCTGGGGCCAACGTCCTGACTTTC.

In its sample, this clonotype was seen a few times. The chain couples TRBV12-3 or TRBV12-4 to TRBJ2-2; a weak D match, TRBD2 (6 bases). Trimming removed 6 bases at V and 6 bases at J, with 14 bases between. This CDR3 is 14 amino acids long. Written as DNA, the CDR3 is TGTGCCAGCAGGGGGGACTTAGGACCCGGGGAGCTGTTTTTT. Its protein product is CASRGDLGPGELFF.

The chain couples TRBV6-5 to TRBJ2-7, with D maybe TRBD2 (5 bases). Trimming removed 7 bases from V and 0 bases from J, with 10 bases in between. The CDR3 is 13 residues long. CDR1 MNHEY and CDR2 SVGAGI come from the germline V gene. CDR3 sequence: CASKVGSSYEQYF. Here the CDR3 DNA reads TGTGCCAGCAAGGTGGGGAGCTCCTACGAGCAGTACTTC.

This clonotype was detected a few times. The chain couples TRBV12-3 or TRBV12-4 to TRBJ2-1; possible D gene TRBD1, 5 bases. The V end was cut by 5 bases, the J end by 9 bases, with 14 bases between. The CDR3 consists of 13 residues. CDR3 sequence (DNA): TGTGCCAGCAGTGATTGGGGAAGGGGTGAGCAGTTCTTC. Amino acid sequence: CASSDWGRGEQFF.

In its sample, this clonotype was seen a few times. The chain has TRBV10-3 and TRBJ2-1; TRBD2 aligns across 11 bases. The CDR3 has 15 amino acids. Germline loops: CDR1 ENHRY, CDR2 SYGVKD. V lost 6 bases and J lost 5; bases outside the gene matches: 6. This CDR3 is CAIRTLAGGDNEQFF. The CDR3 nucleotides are TGTGCCATCAGGACCCTAGCGGGAGGAGACAATGAGCAGTTCTTC.

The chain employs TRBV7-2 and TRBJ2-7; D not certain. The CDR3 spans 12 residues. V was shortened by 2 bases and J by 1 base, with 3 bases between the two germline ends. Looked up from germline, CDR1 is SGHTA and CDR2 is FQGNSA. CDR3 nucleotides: TGTGCCAGCAGCTTACAATCCTACGAGCAGTACTTC. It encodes CASSLQSYEQYF.

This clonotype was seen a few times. The CDR3 region is CASSVGIAGSEQFF. CDR3 in DNA: TGTGCCAGCAGCGTAGGAATAGCGGGAAGTGAGCAGTTCTTC. The chain links TRBV9 to TRBJ2-1, with 8 bases lining up with TRBD2. Germline V gene lookup returns CDR1 SGDLS and CDR2 YYNGEE. CDR3 length equals 14 residues. V dropped 0 bases and J dropped 9; count of bases not matched to a gene: 5. Full variable domain (remainder filled in from reference TRBV9 and TRBJ2-1): DSGVTQTPKHLITATGQRVTLRCSPRSGDLSVYWYQQSLDQGLQFLIQYYNGEERAKGNILERFSAQQFPDLHSELNLSSLELGDSALYFCASSVGIAGSEQFFGPGTRLTVL.

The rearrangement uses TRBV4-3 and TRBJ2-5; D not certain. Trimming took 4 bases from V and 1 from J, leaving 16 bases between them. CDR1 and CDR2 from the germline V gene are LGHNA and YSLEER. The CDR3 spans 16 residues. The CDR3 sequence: CASSPHKAWTQETQYF. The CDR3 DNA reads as TGCGCCAGCAGCCCCCACAAGGCGTGGACCCAAGAGACCCAGTACTTC.

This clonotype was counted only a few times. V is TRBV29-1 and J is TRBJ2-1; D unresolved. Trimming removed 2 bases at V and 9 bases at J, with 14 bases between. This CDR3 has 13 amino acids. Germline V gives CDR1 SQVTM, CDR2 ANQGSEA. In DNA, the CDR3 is TGCAGCGTTGAAATAAGACTCAGTCGTGAGCAGTTCTTC. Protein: CSVEIRLSREQFF.

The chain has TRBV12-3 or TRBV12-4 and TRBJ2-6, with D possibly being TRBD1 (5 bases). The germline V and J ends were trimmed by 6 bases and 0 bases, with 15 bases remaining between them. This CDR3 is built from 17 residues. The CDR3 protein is CASSNTGSFSGANVLTF. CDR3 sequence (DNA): TGTGCCAGCAGCAATACAGGCAGTTTCTCTGGGGCCAACGTCCTGACTTTC.

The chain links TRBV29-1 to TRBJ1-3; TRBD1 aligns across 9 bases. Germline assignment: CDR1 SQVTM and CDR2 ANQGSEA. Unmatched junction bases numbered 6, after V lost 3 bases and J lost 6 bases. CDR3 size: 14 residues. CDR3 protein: CSVETGTGINTIYF. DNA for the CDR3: TGCAGCGTTGAGACCGGGACAGGGATAAACACCATATATTTT.

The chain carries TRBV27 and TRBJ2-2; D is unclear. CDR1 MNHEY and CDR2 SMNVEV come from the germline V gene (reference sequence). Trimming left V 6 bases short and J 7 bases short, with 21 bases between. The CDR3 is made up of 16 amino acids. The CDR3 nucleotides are TGTGCCAGCAGCATAAACGGGCAAGTGATCAACGGGGAGCTGTTTTTT. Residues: CASSINGQVINGELFF.

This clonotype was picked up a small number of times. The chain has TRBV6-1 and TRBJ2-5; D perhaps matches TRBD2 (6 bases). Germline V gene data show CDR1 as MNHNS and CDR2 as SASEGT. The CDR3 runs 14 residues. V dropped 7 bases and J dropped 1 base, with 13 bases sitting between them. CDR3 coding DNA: TGTGCCAGCACCCCCGTGGGGGGCCAAGAGACCCAGTACTTC. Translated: CASTPVGGQETQYF.

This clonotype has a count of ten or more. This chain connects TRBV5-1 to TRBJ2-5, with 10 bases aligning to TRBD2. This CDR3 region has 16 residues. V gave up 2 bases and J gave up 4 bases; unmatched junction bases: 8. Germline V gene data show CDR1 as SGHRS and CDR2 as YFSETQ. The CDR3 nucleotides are TGCGCCAGCAGCTTTGCGGGGACTAGCGTCCGAGAGACCCAGTACTTC. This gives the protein CASSFAGTSVRETQYF.

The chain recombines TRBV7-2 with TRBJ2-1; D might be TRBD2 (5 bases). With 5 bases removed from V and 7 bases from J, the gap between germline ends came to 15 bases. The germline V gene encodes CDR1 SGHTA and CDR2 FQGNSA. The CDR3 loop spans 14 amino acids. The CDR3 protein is CASSTRRTQNEQFF. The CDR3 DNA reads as TGTGCCAGCAGCACCAGAAGGACTCAGAATGAGCAGTTCTTC.

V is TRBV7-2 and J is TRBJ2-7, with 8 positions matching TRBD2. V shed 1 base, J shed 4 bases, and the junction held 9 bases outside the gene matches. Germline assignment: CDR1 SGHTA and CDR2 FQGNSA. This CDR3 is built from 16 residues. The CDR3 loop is CASSLDQWTGGYEQYF. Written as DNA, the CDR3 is TGTGCCAGCAGCTTAGATCAATGGACGGGAGGGTACGAGCAGTACTTC. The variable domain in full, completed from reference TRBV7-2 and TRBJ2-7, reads GAGVSQSPSNKVTEKGKDVELRCDPISGHTALYWYRQSLGQGLEFLIYFQGNSAPDKSGLPSDRFSAERTGGSVSTLTIQRTQQEDSAVYLCASSLDQWTGGYEQYFGPGTRLTVT.